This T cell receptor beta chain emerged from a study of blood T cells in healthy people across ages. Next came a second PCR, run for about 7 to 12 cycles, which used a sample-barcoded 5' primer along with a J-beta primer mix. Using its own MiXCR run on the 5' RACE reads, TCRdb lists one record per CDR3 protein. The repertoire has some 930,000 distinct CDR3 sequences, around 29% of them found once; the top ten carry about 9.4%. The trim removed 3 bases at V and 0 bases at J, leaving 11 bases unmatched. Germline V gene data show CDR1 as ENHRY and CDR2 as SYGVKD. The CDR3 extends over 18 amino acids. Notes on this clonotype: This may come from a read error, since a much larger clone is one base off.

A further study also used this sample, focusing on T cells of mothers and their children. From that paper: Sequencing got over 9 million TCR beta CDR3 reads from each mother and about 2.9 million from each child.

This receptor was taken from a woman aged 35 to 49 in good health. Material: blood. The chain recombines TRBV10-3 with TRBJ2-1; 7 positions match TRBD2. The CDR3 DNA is TGTGCCATCAGTGATAGGGGAACGACTAGCCACTCCTACAATGAGCAGTTCTTC. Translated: CAISDRGTTSHSYNEQFF.